The present T cell receptor (beta chain) was sequenced within a study of human T cells and chemical hapten exposure. The time point here: patch test 1, 2 weeks after DPC sensitization. The treatment: therapeutic diphenylcyclopropenone sensitization with weekly scalp DPC. Each cDNA molecule in the library carried unique molecular identifiers. Authors' methods: Sequenced samples showed a median of roughly 99,000 TCRs each, with counts running from about 20,000 to 690,000. In TCRdb, the RACE reads were re-called with MiXCR into one record per CDR3 protein. TCRdb's processing, not the authors' own work, is the source of the V and J calls. The sample consists of 75,000 to 100,000 distinct CDR3 sequences, roughly a tenth of them appearing once. The germline CDR1 and CDR2 sequences are MNHEY and SVGEGT. Trimming cost V 9 bases and J 3 bases; bases outside gene matches: 4. The CDR3 has 13 amino acids.

This material consisted of whole blood, taken in connection with sensitization to the hapten diphenylcyclopropenone (DPC). The chain carries TRBV6-2 or TRBV6-3 and TRBJ2-3; 9 nucleotides align to TRBD1. The origin of this receptor is a man between 35 and 55 years old with alopecia areata. Some clones in this sample may be carry-over from other donors' samples. The CDR3 spells CASTGGATDTQYF. The CDR3 DNA follows: TGTGCCAGTACAGGGGGCGCGACAGATACGCAGTATTTT.